This entry describes one TCR beta chain. Its antigen has not been determined. No quality values exist for individual bases; no much larger clone is one base distant. The receptor library was made with 5' RACE. TCRdb records Illumina HiSeq 2500 as the sequencer. A second roughly 7 to 11 cycle PCR used a sample-barcoded 5' primer and a J-beta primer mix. A template-switch 5' adaptor carrying 12 random nucleotides introduced a unique molecular identifier onto each TCR beta cDNA molecule. At least 2.5 million CDR3-containing paired-end reads were obtained from each sample. All of the RNA was converted into first-strand cDNA using the Mint cDNA synthesis kit, with a TRBC-specific oligonucleotide serving as the primer. Following uracil-DNA glycosylase treatment, a first 18-cycle PCR with universal primers M1SS and BC2_uni_R was performed on all cDNA. Per the original workflow: For normalization, 1 million high-quality reads, each with a distinct molecular identifier, were randomly selected from each sample. Instead of being binned into consensus sequences, reads with shared molecular identifiers were discarded. MiTCR, run with a Q25 quality threshold and the strictest error-elimination algorithm, handled CDR3 identification, clonotype clustering and error correction. Lower-bound total TCR beta diversity was estimated with a nonparametric unseen species model using Euler transformation. TCRdb trimmed public reads at Q25 via fastp, called clones via MiXCR and kept in-frame beta chains. Rows merge per CDR3 protein into single entries with the most common DNA and genes. The V and J calls follow TCRdb's processing rather than the paper's. Counted in this sample were 1,300,000 or so distinct CDR3 sequences; around 59% of them appeared once. The ten most abundant clones make up over 5.5% of the sample.

This entry belongs to a study of blood T cells in healthy people across ages (dated by TCRdb to between 2014 and 2017). Background for the entire study: In model experiments, template switching captured about one uniquely barcoded TCR beta cDNA molecule for every two T cells. Age-related changes in TCR beta repertoire diversity were measured in the study by deep sequencing normalized with unique cDNA molecular identifiers. The donors were split into four age groups: young (average around 15 years), middle-aged (around 37), aged (approximately 60) and long-lived (roughly 77). To avoid experimental bias, donors of different ages were distributed randomly across sequencing lanes. For two donors (one aged 18 to 29 and one aged 80 or older), the study analyzed two additional independent replicas of 1 million unique cDNA reads from the same blood draw.

The roughly 42 donors, aged about 6 to 100 years, were systemically healthy Caucasian individuals from Russia. Each donor gave roughly 9.5 milliliters of peripheral blood, collected into EDTA-treated Vacutainer tubes. Ficoll-Paque density-gradient centrifugation was used to isolate PBMCs, with at least 7 million obtained per sample. Total RNA, at least 5 micrograms per sample, was extracted from PBMCs with Trizol reagent. For every donor, flow cytometry on a PBMC aliquot measured the percentage of naive CD45RAhigh/CD27high T cells. Points the paper makes about the study in general: Estimates of total diversity based on one million sequenced T cells were considered lower bounds and underestimates. The percentage of naive T cells measured by flow cytometry correlated strongly with observed TCR beta diversity. Because the CMV infection status of the donors was unknown, age-related changes in expanded clonotypes may potentially have been confounded. Bulk unsorted PBMC profiling prevented conclusive comparison of naive and antigen-experienced compartments. As age increased, observed TCR beta diversity per million T cells dropped in a roughly linear way, and a significant reduction was already evident by age approximately 40. The long-lived group showed more naive CD4+ T cells, fewer expanded clones and increased TCR diversity than the aged group, suggesting age selection.

Sequenced input: blood. The TCR sequence derives from a young man in good health.

The base sequence is TGTGCCAGCAGCGTGAACCGGGAGGAAGCTTTCTTT. Its product reads: CASSVNREEAFF. Rearrangement joined TRBV7-9 to TRBJ1-1; too little of a D gene remains to name it. V and J lose 5 bases and 8 bases, and a span of 12 bases separates them. The CDR3 has 12 amino acids, counting the end cysteine and phenylalanine. This entry keeps only the CDR3 DNA: 36 bases, framed from base 1. Via the germline V gene (reference sequence), CDR1 is SEHNR and CDR2 FQNEAQ.